Below are 14 T cell receptor beta chains sequenced from a single sample in a study of T-cell reconstitution after alpha-beta-depleted transplantation in children. Unique molecular identifiers were incorporated during preparation of the TCRbeta library. TCRdb processed the PCR reads anew with MiXCR; each CDR3 protein has one entry. This table holds over 85,000 distinct CDR3 sequences, roughly 7.2% found once. The input for sequencing was PBMCs, taken before TCRalphabeta/CD19-depleted stem cell transplant. These TCRs come from a boy aged 2 to 10 with acute lymphoblastic leukemia, due to receive a stem cell transplant.

This clonotype has at least ten counts. The chain has TRBV28 and TRBJ2-2; D might be TRBD1 or TRBD2, each matching 5 bases. The ends were cut back, 3 bases at V and 5 bases at J, with 10 bases in the middle. Looked up from germline, CDR1 is MDHEN and CDR2 is SYDVKM. The CDR3 consists of 14 residues. Here the CDR3 DNA reads TGTGCCAGCAGTTTCGCAGGGAGAACCGGGGAGCTGTTTTTT. Amino acids: CASSFAGRTGELFF.

This clonotype showed up just a few times. The V gene is TRBV11-2, the J gene TRBJ1-2, with D tentatively TRBD1 (6 bases). The ends were cut back, 0 bases at V and 6 bases at J, with 14 bases in the middle. The CDR3 length is 15 residues. Germline V gene sequence: CDR1 SGHAT, CDR2 FQNNGV. The CDR3 loop reads CASSLDPGAAHGYTF. CDR3 nucleotide sequence: TGTGCCAGCAGCTTAGATCCAGGGGCCGCCCATGGCTACACCTTC.

The rearrangement uses TRBV5-1 and TRBJ1-6; 9 bases are a match to TRBD1. Germline CDR1 and CDR2: SGHRS and YFSETQ. CDR3 length: 16 amino acids. With 4 bases clipped from V and 4 bases from J, the junction kept 6 bases outside the gene matches. In DNA, the CDR3 is TGCGCCAGCAGCCTTCTACAGGGGGCTTATAATTCACCCCTCCACTTT. Amino acids: CASSLLQGAYNSPLHF.

This clonotype was recorded many times. The chain carries TRBV20-1 and TRBJ1-6, with 10 bases matching TRBD1. The germline V gene has CDR1 DFQATT and CDR2 SNEGSKA (reference sequence). The ends lost 6 bases at V and 7 bases at J; junction bases unmatched: 6. The CDR3 sequence is 14 residues long. The CDR3 coding sequence is TGCAGTGCGCCCGGGACAGGGGTAAATTCACCCCTCCACTTT. It yields the protein CSAPGTGVNSPLHF.

This clonotype was recorded at least ten times. This chain joins TRBV20-1 and TRBJ1-2; D might be TRBD1 (5 bases). The CDR3 runs 12 residues. Germline CDR1 reads DFQATT; CDR2 reads SNEGSKA (reference sequence). Trimming took 6 bases from V and 4 from J, leaving 12 bases between them. The CDR3 reads CSAYKGSYGYTF. CDR3 nucleotide sequence: TGCAGTGCCTACAAGGGGTCCTATGGCTACACCTTC.

This clonotype occurred a few times. The chain has TRBV20-1 and TRBJ1-2, with D possibly being TRBD1 (6 bases). This CDR3 has 13 residues. From germline, CDR1 is DFQATT and CDR2 SNEGSKA (reference sequence). The V and J ends lost 5 bases and 1 base respectively, with 11 bases between them. In nucleotides, the CDR3 is TGCAGTGCTCACCGGGACATTAACTATGGCTACACCTTC. It translates to CSAHRDINYGYTF.

There are a few counts of this clonotype. The rearrangement joins TRBV20-1 to TRBJ2-7; a weak D match, TRBD1 (5 bases). CDR1 and CDR2 (germline): DFQATT, SNEGSKA (reference sequence). The ends were cut back, 0 bases at V and 2 bases at J, with 17 bases in the middle. The CDR3 runs to 16 residues. CDR3 sequence reads: CSAREGWGSSTYEQYF. The CDR3 nucleotides are TGCAGTGCTAGAGAAGGCTGGGGCAGTTCAACCTACGAGCAGTACTTC.

This clonotype was found many times. The V call is TRBV28, the J call TRBJ2-7; D is possibly TRBD1 (5 bases). This CDR3 region has 12 residues. The V end lost 10 bases, the J end lost 4 bases, and 14 bases lay between the germline ends. Germline V gene sequence: CDR1 MDHEN, CDR2 SYDVKM. CDR3 in DNA: TGTGCCATCGGTTCAGGGAATTACGAGCAGTACTTC. Its translation: CAIGSGNYEQYF. The full variable domain, rest sourced from reference TRBV28 and TRBJ2-7, is DVKVTQSSRYLVKRTGEKVFLECVQDMDHENMFWYRQDPGLGLRLIYFSYDVKMKEKGDIPEGYSVSREKKERFSLILESASTNQTSMYLCAIGSGNYEQYFGPGTRLTVT.

Many counts were recorded for this clonotype. The chain is built from TRBV27 and TRBJ1-5; D may be TRBD1 (6 bases). CDR1 is MNHEY and CDR2 is SMNVEV in the germline V gene (reference sequence). V was cut by 2 bases and J by 3 bases, with 8 bases left in between. This CDR3 comprises 14 residues. CDR3 coding DNA: TGTGCCAGCAGTTTACAGGGGAACAATCAGCCCCAGCATTTT. Protein: CASSLQGNNQPQHF.

This clonotype was detected many times. This sequence joins TRBV5-1 and TRBJ2-3; D gene uncertain. Germline V CDR1 and CDR2: SGHRS, YFSETQ. V was cut by 0 bases and J by 4 bases, with 6 bases left in between. The CDR3 runs 13 residues. This CDR3 reads CASSLEASDTQYF. The CDR3 DNA follows: TGCGCCAGCAGCTTGGAGGCATCAGATACGCAGTATTTT. The full variable domain, completed using reference TRBV5-1 and TRBJ2-3, is KAGVTQTPRYLIKTRGQQVTLSCSPISGHRSVSWYQQTPGQGLQFLFEYFSETQRNKGNFPGRFSGRQFSNSRSEMNVSTLELGDSALYLCASSLEASDTQYFGPGTRLTVL.

This clonotype was counted a few times. The J gene is TRBJ2-7, the V gene TRBV12-3 or TRBV12-4; 8 nucleotides agree with TRBD1. The CDR3 extends over 14 amino acids. V lost 5 bases to trimming and J lost 2 bases; unmatched junction nucleotides: 5. The CDR3 DNA reads TGTGCCAGCAGTGCCCAACAGGGGGCCTACGAGCAGTACTTC. Its translation: CASSAQQGAYEQYF.

This clonotype was observed at least ten times. The J gene is TRBJ2-7, the V gene TRBV2; 9 bases match TRBD1. Germline V gene sequence: CDR1 SNHLY, CDR2 FYNNEI. The junction had 5 bases not matched to a gene; V was cut back by 6 bases and J by 5 bases. CDR3 length: 13 residues. The CDR3 nucleotides read TGTGCCAGCAGGGGGACAGGGATCCACGAGCAGTACTTC. Translation: CASRGTGIHEQYF.

The chain recombines TRBV6-5 with TRBJ1-5, with D hard to call. Per germline, CDR1 MNHEY and CDR2 SVGAGI. The CDR3 is 13 residues long. The V end was cut by 2 bases, the J end by 5 bases, with 7 bases between. The CDR3 loop is CASSYREDQPQHF. The CDR3 coding sequence is TGTGCCAGCAGTTACAGGGAGGATCAGCCCCAGCATTTT.

This clonotype appeared many times. The CDR3 spells CASSLDQVNYGYTF. CDR3 coding DNA: TGTGCCAGCAGCTTGGACCAAGTTAACTATGGCTACACCTTC. The chain employs TRBV5-6 and TRBJ1-2, with D uncertain. V lost 0 bases and J lost 1, with 7 bases in between. CDR1 and CDR2 from the germline V gene are SGHDT and YYEEEE. CDR3 length: 14 amino acids.